The clone carrying this T cell receptor beta chain was counted at least ten times. The antigen remains unidentified. This entry is derived from a study of T cells in Graves' hyperthyroidism and ophthalmopathy. There were TCR beta CDR3 regions amplified from RNA transcripts. The HTBI primer set was used in a first-round RT-PCR of the TCR CDR3. TCRdb called the multiplex PCR reads again in MiXCR, with one record for every CDR3 protein. This sample has 660,000 or so distinct CDR3 sequences, with less than 25% found just once. V shed 3 bases and J shed 7 bases, with 7 bases lying between them. CDR1 and CDR2 (germline): SGHAT, FQNNGV. CDR3 length: 11 amino acids. Study observations and caveats: Most clonotypes expanded in the thyroid (above 0.001) were also present in blood.

Every diagnosis used clinical symptoms, serum thyroxine and TRAb, thyroid ultrasound and orbital computed tomography. Sequencing was done on a sample of blood. The clonotype comes from a young man with Graves' ophthalmopathy. The V and J genes are TRBV11-2 and TRBJ2-7; D is unresolved. The CDR3 region is CASSFAWEQYF. In DNA form, the CDR3 reads TGTGCCAGCAGCTTTGCTTGGGAGCAGTACTTC.